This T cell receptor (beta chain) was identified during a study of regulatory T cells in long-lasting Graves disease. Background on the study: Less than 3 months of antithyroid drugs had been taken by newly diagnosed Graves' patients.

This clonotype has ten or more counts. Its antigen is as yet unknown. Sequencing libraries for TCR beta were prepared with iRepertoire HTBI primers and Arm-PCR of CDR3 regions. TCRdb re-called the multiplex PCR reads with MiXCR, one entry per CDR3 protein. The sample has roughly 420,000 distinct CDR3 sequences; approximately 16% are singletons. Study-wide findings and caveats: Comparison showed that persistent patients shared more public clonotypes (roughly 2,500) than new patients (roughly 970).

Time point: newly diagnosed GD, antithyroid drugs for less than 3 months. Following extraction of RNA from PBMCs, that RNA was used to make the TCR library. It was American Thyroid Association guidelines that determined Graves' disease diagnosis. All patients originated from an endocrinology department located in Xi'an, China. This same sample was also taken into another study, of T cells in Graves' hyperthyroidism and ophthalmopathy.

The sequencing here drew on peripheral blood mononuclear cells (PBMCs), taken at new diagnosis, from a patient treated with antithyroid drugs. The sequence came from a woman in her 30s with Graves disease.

The DNA for the CDR3 is TGTGCCAGCAGCTTTAACCGGGACTACGAGCAGTACTTC. The encoded protein is CASSFNRDYEQYF. This chain links TRBV11-2 with TRBJ2-7; the D gene is possibly TRBD2 (5 bases). Deletions cut 3 bases from V and 3 bases from J, with 9 bases between. This CDR3 region has 13 residues. Germline CDR1 SGHAT, CDR2 FQNNGV.